Sequencing of this T cell receptor (beta chain) was carried out in a study of OX40 agonist ivuxolimab in advanced cancers. Study context: Three patients had partial responses: one hepatocellular carcinoma, two cutaneous melanoma.

Libraries were prepared by immunoSEQ multiplex PCR; TCRdb keeps only in-frame clonotypes and omits some of them. Of about 10,000 clones listed, 70% to 90% are singletons. This CDR3 has 13 amino acids. Germline V gene lookup returns CDR1 SGHNT and CDR2 YYREEE (reference sequence). V lost 3 bases and J lost 3; bases outside the gene matches: 0. This sequence originates from an adult with an advanced solid tumor such as melanoma, head and neck, liver or kidney cancer. This specimen was CD4+ or CD8+ T cells sorted from blood, taken in a trial of the OX40 agonist ivuxolimab. The V gene is TRBV5-4, the J gene TRBJ1-2, with TRBD1 matching 9 bases. The CDR3 sequence is CASSWTGDYGYTF. CDR3 bases: TGTGCCAGCAGCTGGACAGGGGACTATGGCTACACCTTC.